Sequencing of this TCR beta chain was carried out in a study of technical replicates of blood from several donors. Produced via immunoSEQ multiplex PCR; TCRdb's table is partial and in-frame only. The sample holds around 76,000 clones; roughly 98% are singletons and the top ten take approximately 0.2%. This CDR3 comprises 17 residues. J gave up 3 bases and V 1 base, and 11 bases lay outside the gene matches. Germline lookup yields CDR1 MNHEY and CDR2 SMNVEV (reference sequence). The TCR originated in a human donor in good health. The V and J genes are TRBV27 and TRBJ2-7; 8 positions agree with TRBD1. The sample taken for sequencing was T cells isolated from PBMCs. The CDR3 nucleotides are TGTGCCAGCAGTTTATACCCCCCAGGGGGCATTCTCTACGAGCAGTACTTC. It encodes CASSLYPPGGILYEQYF.